One T cell receptor (beta chain) is described in this entry. The antigen is unknown. This record comes from a study of PD-1 blockade in classical Hodgkin lymphoma. Brentuximab vedotin exposure varied among the patients, all of whom had relapsed after autologous stem cell transplantation. Relapsed/refractory classical Hodgkin lymphoma patients had complete, partial or progressive responses. Looked up from germline, CDR1 is LNHDA and CDR2 is SQIVND (reference sequence). This CDR3 comprises 15 residues. Trimming shortened V by 10 bases and J by 0 bases, and 16 bases separated the two germline ends. Notes on the study in general: Patients who began taking nivolumab under 1 year after ASCT were left out. A significant rise in TCR diversity was seen by C4D1 for CD4+ cells but not for CD8+ cells.

The repertoire was sequenced with immunoSEQ multiplex PCR; TCRdb's copy has only in-frame clones and lacks some. The table lists some 41,000 clones, 65% to 85% of them singletons, with 2.5% to 3% in the top ten. The material was peripheral blood mononuclear cells (PBMCs), obtained before the second cycle of nivolumab. This receptor was identified in a human donor with classical Hodgkin lymphoma. The rearrangement joins TRBV19 to TRBJ1-3; perhaps TRBD1 as D (5 bases). CDR3 nucleotides: TGTGCCACTCATCTTGGGGGGAGCTCTGGAAACACCATATATTTT. Its protein product is CATHLGGSSGNTIYF.